The TCR beta chain under discussion was sequenced for a study of shared clonotypes between healthy human individuals. The table came from immunoSEQ multiplex PCR; TCRdb's copy has only in-frame clones and leaves some out. The sample includes fewer than 600,000 clones, 79% seen only once; the top ten take 10% to 15%. This clone was observed many times. Trimming cost V 5 bases and J 5 bases; bases outside gene matches: 9. CDR1 and CDR2 (germline): LNHDA, SQIVND (reference sequence). There are 15 residues in the CDR3. Sample: PBMCs. The sequence was obtained from a woman in her thirties or forties in good health. Some clones in this sample may be carry-over from other donors' samples. This chain joins TRBV19 and TRBJ2-5; 9 nucleotides agree with TRBD1. The CDR3 loop reads CASSVPGQGSETQYF. The CDR3 region has the DNA TGTGCCAGTAGTGTACCGGGACAGGGTTCCGAGACCCAGTACTTC.